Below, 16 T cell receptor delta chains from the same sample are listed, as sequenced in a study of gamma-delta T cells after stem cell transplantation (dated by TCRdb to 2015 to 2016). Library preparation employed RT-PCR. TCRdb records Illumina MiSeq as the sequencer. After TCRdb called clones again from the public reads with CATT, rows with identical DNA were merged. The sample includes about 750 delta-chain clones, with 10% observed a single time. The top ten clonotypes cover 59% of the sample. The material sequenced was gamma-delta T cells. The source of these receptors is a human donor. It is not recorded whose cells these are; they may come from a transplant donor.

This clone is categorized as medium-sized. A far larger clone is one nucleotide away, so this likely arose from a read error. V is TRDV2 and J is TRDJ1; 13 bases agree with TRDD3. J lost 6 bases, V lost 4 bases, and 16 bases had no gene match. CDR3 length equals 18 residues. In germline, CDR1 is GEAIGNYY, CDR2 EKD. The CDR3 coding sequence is TGTGCCTGTGATAGCCTTCAAACTGGGGGATACGCTCCCAATAAACTCATCTTT. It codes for CACDSLQTGGYAPNKLIF.

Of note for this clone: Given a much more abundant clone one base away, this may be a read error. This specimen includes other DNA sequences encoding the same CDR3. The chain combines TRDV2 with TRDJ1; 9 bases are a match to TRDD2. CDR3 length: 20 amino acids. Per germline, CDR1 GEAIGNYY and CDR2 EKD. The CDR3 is CACDNLPTGSRGEGTDKLIF. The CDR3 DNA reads TGTGCCTGTGACAACCTTCCTACGGGGAGCCGGGGGGAGGGCACCGATAAACTCATCTTC.

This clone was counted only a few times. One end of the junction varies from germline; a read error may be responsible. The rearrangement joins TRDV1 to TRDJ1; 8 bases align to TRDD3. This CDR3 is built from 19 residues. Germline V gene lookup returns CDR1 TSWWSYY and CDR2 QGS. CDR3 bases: TGTGCTATTGGAAGTAGGGGGTGCAGTGCCTGGGGGAAGGGCCATAAACTCATCTTT. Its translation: CAIGSRGCSAWGKGHKLIF.

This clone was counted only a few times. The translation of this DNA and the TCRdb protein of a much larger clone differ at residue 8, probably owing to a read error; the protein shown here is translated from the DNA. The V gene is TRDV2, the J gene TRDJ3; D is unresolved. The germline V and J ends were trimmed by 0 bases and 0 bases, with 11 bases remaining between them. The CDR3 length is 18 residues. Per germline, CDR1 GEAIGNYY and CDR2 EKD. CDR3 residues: CACDTVPPDSWDTRQMFF. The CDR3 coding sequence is TGTGCCTGTGACACCGTACCGCCAGACTCCTGGGACACCCGACAGATGTTTTTC.

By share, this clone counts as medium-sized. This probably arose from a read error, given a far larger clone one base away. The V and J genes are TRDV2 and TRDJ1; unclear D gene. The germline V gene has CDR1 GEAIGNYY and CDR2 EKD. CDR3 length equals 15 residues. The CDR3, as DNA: TGTGCCTGTGACTCCCTAGTAGGGAGTACCGATAACCTCATCTTT. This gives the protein CACDSLVGSTDNLIF.

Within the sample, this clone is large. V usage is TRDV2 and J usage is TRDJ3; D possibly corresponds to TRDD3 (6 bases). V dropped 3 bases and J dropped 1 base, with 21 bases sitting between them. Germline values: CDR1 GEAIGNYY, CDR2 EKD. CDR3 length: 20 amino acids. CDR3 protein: CACDSVLGIPRSWDTRQMFF. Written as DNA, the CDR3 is TGTGCCTGTGACTCGGTACTGGGTATCCCTCGATCCTGGGACACCCGACAGATGTTTTTC.

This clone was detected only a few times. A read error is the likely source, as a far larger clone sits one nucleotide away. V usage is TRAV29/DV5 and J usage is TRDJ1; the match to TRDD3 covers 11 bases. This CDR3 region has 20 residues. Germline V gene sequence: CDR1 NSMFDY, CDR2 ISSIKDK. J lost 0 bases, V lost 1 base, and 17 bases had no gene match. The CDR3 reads CAASTRAGGYLPRYTDKLIF. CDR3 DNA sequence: TGTGCAGCAAGCACGCGGGCTGGGGGATACTTGCCAAGGTACACCGATAAACTCATCTTT.

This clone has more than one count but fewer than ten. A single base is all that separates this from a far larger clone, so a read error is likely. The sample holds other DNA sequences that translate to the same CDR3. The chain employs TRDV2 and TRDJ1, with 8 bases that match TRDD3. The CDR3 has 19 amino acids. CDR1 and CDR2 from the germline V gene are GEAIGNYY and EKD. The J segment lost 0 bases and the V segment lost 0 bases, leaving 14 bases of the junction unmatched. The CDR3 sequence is CACDTLQLLGGSYTDKLIF. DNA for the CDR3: TGTGCCTGTGACACCCTACAACTACTGGGGGGCTCGTACACCGATAAACTCATCTTT.

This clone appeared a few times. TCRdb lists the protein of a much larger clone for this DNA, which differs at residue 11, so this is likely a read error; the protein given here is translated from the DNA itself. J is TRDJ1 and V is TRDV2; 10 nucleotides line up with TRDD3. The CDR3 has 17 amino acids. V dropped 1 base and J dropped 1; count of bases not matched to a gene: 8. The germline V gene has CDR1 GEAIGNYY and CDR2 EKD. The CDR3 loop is CACDTVGGYAGTDKLIF. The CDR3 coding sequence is TGTGCCTGTGACACTGTCGGGGGATACGCGGGCACCGATAAACTCATCTTT.

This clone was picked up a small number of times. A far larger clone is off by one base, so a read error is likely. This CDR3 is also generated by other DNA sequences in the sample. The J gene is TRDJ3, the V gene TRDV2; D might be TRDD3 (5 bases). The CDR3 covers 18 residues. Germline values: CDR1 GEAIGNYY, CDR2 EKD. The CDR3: CACDTGGMYSWDTRQMFF. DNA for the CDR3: TGTGCTTGTGACACCGGAGGGATGTACTCCTGGGACACCCGACAGATGTTTTTC.

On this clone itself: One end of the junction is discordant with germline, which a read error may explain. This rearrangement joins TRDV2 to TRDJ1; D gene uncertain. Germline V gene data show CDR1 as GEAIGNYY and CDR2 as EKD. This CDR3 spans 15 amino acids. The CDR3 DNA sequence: TGTGCCTGTGACTCTCTGGTATTGCCCACCGATAAACTCACCTTT. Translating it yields CACDSLVLPTDKLTF.

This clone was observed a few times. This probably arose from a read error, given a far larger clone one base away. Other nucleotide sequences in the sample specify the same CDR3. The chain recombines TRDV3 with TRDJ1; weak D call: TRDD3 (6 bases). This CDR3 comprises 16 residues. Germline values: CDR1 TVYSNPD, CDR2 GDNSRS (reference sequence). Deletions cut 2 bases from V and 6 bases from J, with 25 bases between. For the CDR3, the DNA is TGTGCCTTTCCCTATACCTTACTAGGGGATGCGTATAAACTCATCTTT. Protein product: CAFPYTLLGDAYKLIF.

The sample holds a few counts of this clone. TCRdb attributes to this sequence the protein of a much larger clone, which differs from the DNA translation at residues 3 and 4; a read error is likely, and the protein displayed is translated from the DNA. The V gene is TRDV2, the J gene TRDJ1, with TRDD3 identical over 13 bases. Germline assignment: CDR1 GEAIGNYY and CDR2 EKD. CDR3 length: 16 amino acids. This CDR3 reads CAREALLGDTTDKLIF. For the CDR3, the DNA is TGTGCCCGTGAAGCATTACTGGGGGATACGACCGATAAACTCATCTTT.

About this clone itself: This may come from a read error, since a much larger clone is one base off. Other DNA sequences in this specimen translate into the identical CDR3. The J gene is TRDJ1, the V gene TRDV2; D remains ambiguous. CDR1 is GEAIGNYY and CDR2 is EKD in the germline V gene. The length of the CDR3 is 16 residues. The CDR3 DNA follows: TGTGCCTGTGACCGACTTGGGCCGTATGACACTGATAAACTCATCTTT. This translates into CACDRLGPYDTDKLIF.

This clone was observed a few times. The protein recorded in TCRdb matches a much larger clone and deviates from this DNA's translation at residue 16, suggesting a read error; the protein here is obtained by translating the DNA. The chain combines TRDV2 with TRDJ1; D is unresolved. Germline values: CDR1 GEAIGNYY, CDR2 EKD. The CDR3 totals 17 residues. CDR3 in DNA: TGTGCCTGTGACACCGTCGGAAACGGAGGGTACACCGATAAACTCACCTTT. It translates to CACDTVGNGGYTDKLTF.

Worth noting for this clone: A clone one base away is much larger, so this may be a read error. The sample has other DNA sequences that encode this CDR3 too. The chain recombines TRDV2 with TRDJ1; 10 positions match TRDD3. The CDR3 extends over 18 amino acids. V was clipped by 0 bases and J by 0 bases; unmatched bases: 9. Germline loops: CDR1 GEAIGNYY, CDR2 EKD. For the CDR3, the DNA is TGTGCCTGTGACACCGTCTCCGGGGGATACGCTGACACCGATAAACTCATCTTT. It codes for CACDTVSGGYADTDKLIF.